This TCR beta chain was found in a study of CD8+CD57+ T cells in acquired aplastic anemia. For the study at large: Sorted CD4+ and CD8+ cell DNA averaged roughly 3.2 ug. The study's findings and limits: Comparison of patients with controls identified 25 to 30 shared CD8+ CDR3 sequences.

Sequenced patients had shown CD8+CD57+ cell expansion by flow cytometry. All participating patients were living with severe acquired aplastic anemia. Among the patients, none had received any therapy at the time of blood sampling. About this clonotype: The antigen is undetermined.

The V and J ends lost 4 bases and 1 base respectively, with 8 bases between them. The germline V gene has CDR1 SGHDT and CDR2 YYEEEE. This CDR3 region has 13 residues. Researchers used genomic DNA as the template to profile TCR beta VDJ and CDR3. TCRdb processed the reads anew with MiXCR; each CDR3 protein has one entry. The sample records fewer than 250,000 distinct CDR3 sequences, approximately 45% being singletons. The chain couples TRBV5-6 to TRBJ1-1; D is unresolved. Sequencing used sorted CD4+, CD8+, or CD8+CD57+ T cells (not recorded which) from PBMCs. The origin of this receptor is a human donor with aplastic anemia. DNA for the CDR3: TGTGCCAGCAGCCACCGGAGGAACACTGAAGCTTTCTTT. As protein: CASSHRRNTEAFF. The entire variable domain, with the rest obtained from reference TRBV5-6 and TRBJ1-1, is as follows: DAGVTQSPTHLIKTRGQQVTLRCSPKSGHDTVSWYQQALGQGPQFIFQYYEEEERQRGNFPDRFSGHQFPNYSSELNVNALLLGDSALYLCASSHRRNTEAFFGQGTRLTVV.